Given below is one T cell receptor beta chain in context. V trimming: 3 bases; J trimming: 4 bases; junction bases outside the gene matches: 4. Germline V CDR1 and CDR2: SGHRS, YFSETQ. The CDR3 is 14 amino acids. How the authors handled the data: For nucleated cells, counts were estimated from reference gene primer amplification. TCRdb keeps only in-frame clones here, not all; method: immunoSEQ multiplex PCR. V and J calls plus clone size are reproduced from that table; the DNA served to infer D and trimming. The data contain about 120,000 clones, about nine tenths of them seen just once; the ten biggest clones take up less than 9.5%. The source of the sample is a study of blood T cell repertoires in COVID-19. Study as a whole: The analysed material was cDNA or gDNA that came from T cells, B-cell-depleted T cells, or PBMCs.

The sequencing sample was made of peripheral blood. The rearrangement joins TRBV5-1 to TRBJ2-5; 9 nucleotides line up with TRBD2. The receptor comes from a human donor in a cohort sampled during active COVID-19. CDR3 loop: CASSSTAGGETQYF. CDR3 sequence (DNA): TGCGCCAGCAGCTCCACAGCGGGAGGAGAGACCCAGTACTTC.